This note documents a single T cell receptor beta chain sequence. The sample is drawn from a study of blood T cells in healthy people across ages. The authors ran a second PCR of 7 to 11 cycles using a sample-barcoded 5' primer and a J-beta primer mix. TCRdb analysed the 5' RACE reads with MiXCR anew, one entry per CDR3 protein. Of about 680,000 distinct CDR3 sequences detected, around 48% appear once; the ten largest clones hold under 35%. CDR3 length: 15 amino acids. Trimming at V came to 6 bases and at J to 8 bases, leaving 9 bases not matched to a gene. Germline loops: CDR1 MNHEY, CDR2 SMNVEV (reference sequence).

Input material: blood. The chain has TRBV27 and TRBJ2-1; TRBD2 matches at 11 bases. This receptor was obtained from an older woman in good health. CDR3 coding DNA: TGTGCCAGCAGCCCTAGCGGGAGGACGGGGGATGAGCAGTTCTTC. As protein: CASSPSGRTGDEQFF.